The table lists the clone carrying this T cell receptor (beta chain) with a few counts. The protocol was immunoSEQ multiplex PCR, while the TCRdb copy is restricted to in-frame clones and leaves out a portion. This table holds about 100,000 clones, roughly 90% found once. This specimen belongs to a study of T cell changes during pregnancy in multiple sclerosis. The V gene end was trimmed by 4 bases and the J gene end by 6 bases; junction bases not matched to a gene: 9. The CDR3 is made up of 15 amino acids. From germline, CDR1 is GTSNPN and CDR2 SVGIG (reference sequence). The sample consisted of peripheral blood, taken after pregnancy. The chain carries TRBV30 and TRBJ2-2, with 9 bases fitting TRBD1. This clonotype was obtained from a female donor with multiple sclerosis, enrolled in a pregnancy study. CDR3 loop: CAWKDRQGDSGELFF. Here the CDR3 DNA reads TGTGCCTGGAAGGATAGACAGGGGGACTCCGGGGAGCTGTTTTTT.